Described below is a single T cell receptor beta chain sequence and its context. V shed 0 bases and J 8 bases; nucleotides not matched to a gene: 8. CDR1 is LGHNA, CDR2 YSLEER, per germline. The CDR3 runs to 16 residues. This entry comes from a study of control samples from healthy donors and cancer patients. Method: immunoSEQ multiplex PCR; TCRdb's copy keeps in-frame clones and lacks some. The top ten clones hold less than 4% of a sample with about 55,000 clones, approximately 85% of them seen once. The V call is TRBV4-3, the J call TRBJ2-1, with TRBD2 matching over 9 bases. Sequencing was done on a sample of blood. The sequence derives from a man aged 45-65 years in good health. The CDR3 loop is CASSQELAGGPDEQFF. In DNA, the CDR3 is TGCGCCAGCAGCCAAGAGCTTGCGGGAGGGCCCGATGAGCAGTTCTTC.